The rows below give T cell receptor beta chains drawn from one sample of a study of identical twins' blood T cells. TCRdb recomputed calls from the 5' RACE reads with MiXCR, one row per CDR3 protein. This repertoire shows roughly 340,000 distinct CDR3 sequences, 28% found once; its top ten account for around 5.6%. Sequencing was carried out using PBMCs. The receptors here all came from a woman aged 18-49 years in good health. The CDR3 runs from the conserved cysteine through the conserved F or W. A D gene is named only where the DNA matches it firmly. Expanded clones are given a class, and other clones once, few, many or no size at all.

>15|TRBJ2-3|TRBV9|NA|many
TGTGCCAGCAGCCCGGTCTTACGGGGCGGAGATACGCAGTATTTT
CASSPVLRGGDTQYF
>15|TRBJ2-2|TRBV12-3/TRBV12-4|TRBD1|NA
TGTGCCAGCAGTTTAATGGGACAGGGAACCGGGGAGCTGTTTTTT
CASSLMGQGTGELFF
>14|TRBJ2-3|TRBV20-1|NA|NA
TGCAGTGCTAGAGGGCTAGCGAACACAGATACGCAGTATTTT
CSARGLANTDTQYF
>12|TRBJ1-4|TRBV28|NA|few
TGTGCCATCGAGGGAGGTACTGAAAAACTGTTTTTT
CAIEGGTEKLFF
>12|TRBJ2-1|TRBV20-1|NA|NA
TGCAGTGCTAGAGATTTAGGCTATGAGCAGTTCTTC
CSARDLGYEQFF
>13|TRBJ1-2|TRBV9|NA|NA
TGTGCCAGCAGCGTAGAGGGGTTACATGGCTACACCTTC
CASSVEGLHGYTF
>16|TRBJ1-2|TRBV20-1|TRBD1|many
TGCAGTGCTAGCGAGGCACCCGGGACAGCTAACTATGGCTACACCTTC
CSASEAPGTANYGYTF
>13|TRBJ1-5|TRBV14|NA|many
TGTGCCAGCAGCCAAGATGACCCGCAGCCCCAGCATTTT
CASSQDDPQPQHF
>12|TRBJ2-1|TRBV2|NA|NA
TGTGCCAGCCTCGGAGGCAACAATGAGCAGTTCTTC
CASLGGNNEQFF
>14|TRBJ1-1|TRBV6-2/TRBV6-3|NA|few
TGTGCCAGCACCTTATGGGCCAGAAACACTGAAGCTTTCTTT
CASTLWARNTEAFF
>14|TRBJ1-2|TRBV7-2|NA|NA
TGTGCCAGCAGCTTAGACCTCCTTAACTATGGCTACACCTTC
CASSLDLLNYGYTF
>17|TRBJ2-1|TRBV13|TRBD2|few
TGTGCCAGCAGCCAGAGAGTCGGGACTAGTGGGGTCAATGAGCAGTTCTTC
CASSQRVGTSGVNEQFF
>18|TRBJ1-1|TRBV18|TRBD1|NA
TGTGCCAGCTCTCGTACGGGACAGGCTGCGCTCCTGAACACTGAAGCTTTCTTT
CASSRTGQAALLNTEAFF
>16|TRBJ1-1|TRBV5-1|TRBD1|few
TGCGCCAGCAGCATGGAGGGACAGGCGATAGGCTCCGGGGCTTTCTTT
CASSMEGQAIGSGAFF
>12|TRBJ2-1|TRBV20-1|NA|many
TGCAGTGCCCAAACAAGCGACAATGAGCAGTTCTTC
CSAQTSDNEQFF
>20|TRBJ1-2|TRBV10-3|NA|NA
TGTGCCATTAACATGGGCTCGGGTGGTAAGAACAGGGAACCTGGTTATGGCTACACCTTC
CAINMGSGGKNREPGYGYTF
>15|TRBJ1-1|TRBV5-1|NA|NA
TGCGCCAGCAGCTTGCGGTTCCCCGGGAACACTGAAGCTTTCTTT
CASSLRFPGNTEAFF
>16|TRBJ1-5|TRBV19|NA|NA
TGTGCCAGTAGTCCCACTCCACTCCTTAGCAATCAGCCCCAGCATTTT
CASSPTPLLSNQPQHF
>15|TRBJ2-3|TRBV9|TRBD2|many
TGTGCCAGCAGCGACGGACTAGCGAATTGGGATACGCAGTATTTT
CASSDGLANWDTQYF
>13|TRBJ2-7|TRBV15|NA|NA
TGTGCCACCAGCATGGACTTATCCTACGAGCAGTACTTC
CATSMDLSYEQYF
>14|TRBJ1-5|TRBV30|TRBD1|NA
TGTGCCTGGAGTCCAGGGACAGTAGGACAGCCCCAGCATTTT
CAWSPGTVGQPQHF
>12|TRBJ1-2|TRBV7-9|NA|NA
TGTGCCATCAGCTTAACAGATTATGGCTACACCTTC
CAISLTDYGYTF
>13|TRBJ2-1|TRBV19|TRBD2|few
TGTGCCGGAGGACTAGCGGGGGGCTTCCCGCAGTTCTTC
CAGGLAGGFPQFF
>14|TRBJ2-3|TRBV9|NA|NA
TGTGCCAGCAGCGTGGGGGGGCGCACAGATACGCAGTATTTT
CASSVGGRTDTQYF
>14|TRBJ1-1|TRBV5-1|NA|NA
TGCGCCAGCAGCAACGGACGGATGAACACTGAAGCTTTCTTT
CASSNGRMNTEAFF
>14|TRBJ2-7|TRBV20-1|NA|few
TGCAGTGCTGGGACCGGACTATCCCTCTACGAGCAGTACTTC
CSAGTGLSLYEQYF
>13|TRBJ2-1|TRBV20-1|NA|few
TGCAGTGCTAGTCCCCCCTCCTACAATGAGCAGTTCTTC
CSASPPSYNEQFF
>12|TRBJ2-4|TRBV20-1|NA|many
TGCAGTGCTAGGGGGTCCAAAAACATTCAGTACTTC
CSARGSKNIQYF
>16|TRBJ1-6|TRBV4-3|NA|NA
TGCGCCAGCAGCCAAGGTACAGCTCAGTATAATTCACCCCTCCACTTT
CASSQGTAQYNSPLHF
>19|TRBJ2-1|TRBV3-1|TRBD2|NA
TGTGCCAGCAGCCAAGGAGGACTAGCGGGGAAGGTTTGGTACAATGAGCAGTTCTTC
CASSQGGLAGKVWYNEQFF
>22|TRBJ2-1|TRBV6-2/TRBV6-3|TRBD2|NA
TGTGCCAGCAGTTATCCGGGACTAGCGGGAGGGTCGCAAACTTTATCCTACAATGAGCAGTTCTTC
CASSYPGLAGGSQTLSYNEQFF
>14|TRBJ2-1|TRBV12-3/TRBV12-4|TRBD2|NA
TGTGCCAGCAGTCCCCTAGCGGGGAACAATGAGCAGTTCTTC
CASSPLAGNNEQFF
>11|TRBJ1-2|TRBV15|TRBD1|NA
TGTGCCACCAGCACCTTCCGGGACAGGGTCTTC
CATSTFRDRVF
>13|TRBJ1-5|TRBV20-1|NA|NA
TGCAGTGCCCGACACCGCTCTGATCAGCCCCAGCATTTT
CSARHRSDQPQHF
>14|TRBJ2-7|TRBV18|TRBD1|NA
TGTGCCAGCTCTGAGGGACAGGGCCTTTGCGAGCAGTACTTC
CASSEGQGLCEQYF
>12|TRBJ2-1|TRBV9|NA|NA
TGTGCCAGCAGCCCACAGGAAGTAGAGCAGTTCTTC
CASSPQEVEQFF
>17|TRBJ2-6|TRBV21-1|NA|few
TGTGCCAGCAGCAGTTGGGACAGGTTCTCTGGGGCCAACGTCCTGACTTTC
CASSSWDRFSGANVLTF
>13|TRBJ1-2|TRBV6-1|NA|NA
TGTGCCAGCAGGCTTTCGGAGGGTTATGGCTACACCTTC
CASRLSEGYGYTF
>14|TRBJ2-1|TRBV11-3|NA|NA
TGTGCCAGCAGCAGCTCCGGGACATACAATGAGCAGTTCTTC
CASSSSGTYNEQFF
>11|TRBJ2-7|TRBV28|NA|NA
TGTGCCAGCACGTCGGGGGACGAGCAGTACTTC
CASTSGDEQYF
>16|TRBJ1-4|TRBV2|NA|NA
TGTGCCAGCAGTGAAGGAGGGACATTTAGGGGTGAAAAACTGTTTTTT
CASSEGGTFRGEKLFF
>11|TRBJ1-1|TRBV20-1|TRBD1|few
TGCAGTGCTAGTCCCGGACAGGGAGCTTTCTTT
CSASPGQGAFF
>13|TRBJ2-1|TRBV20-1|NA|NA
TGCAGTGCTAGAACCCTTATAATCAATGAGCAGTTCTTC
CSARTLIINEQFF
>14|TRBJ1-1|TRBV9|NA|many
TGTGCCAGCAGCGTAGAGTGGCGGAACACTGAAGCTTTCTTT
CASSVEWRNTEAFF
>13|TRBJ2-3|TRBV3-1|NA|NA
TGTGCCGGCAGCCTGTGGGGGGAAGATACGCAGTATTTT
CAGSLWGEDTQYF
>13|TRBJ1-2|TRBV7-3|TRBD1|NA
TGTGCCAGCAGACAAGGACAGGGTGATGGCTACACCTTC
CASRQGQGDGYTF